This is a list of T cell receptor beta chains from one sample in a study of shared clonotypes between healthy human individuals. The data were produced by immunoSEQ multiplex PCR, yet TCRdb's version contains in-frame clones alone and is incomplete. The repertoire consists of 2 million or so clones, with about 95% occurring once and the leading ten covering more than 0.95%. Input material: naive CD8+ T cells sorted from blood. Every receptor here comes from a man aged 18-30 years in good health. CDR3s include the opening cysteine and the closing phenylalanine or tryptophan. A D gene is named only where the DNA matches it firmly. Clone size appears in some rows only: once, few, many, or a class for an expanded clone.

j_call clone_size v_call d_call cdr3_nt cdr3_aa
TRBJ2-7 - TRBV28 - TGTGCCAGCAGTCCCCAGGGGGGGGACTACGAGCAGTACTTC CASSPQGGDYEQYF
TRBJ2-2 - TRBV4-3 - TGCGCCAGCAGCCAACCCCCGTTGTGGGAGTCGGATAGCGGGGAGCTGTTTTTT CASSQPPLWESDSGELFF
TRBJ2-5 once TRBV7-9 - TGTGCCAGCAGCGGCTGGGAAGAGACCCAGTACTTC CASSGWEETQYF
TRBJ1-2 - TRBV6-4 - TGTGCCAGCAGTGACTCCCACTTCGGGGGCTACACCTTC CASSDSHFGGYTF
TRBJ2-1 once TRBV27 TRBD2 TGTGCCAGCAGTTTCCTGGATAGCGGGGCCTACAATGAGCAGTTCTTC CASSFLDSGAYNEQFF
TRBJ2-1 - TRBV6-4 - TGTGCCAGCGCCGGGCCCTACAATGAGCAGTTCTTC CASAGPYNEQFF
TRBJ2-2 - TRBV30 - TGTGCCTGGCTCGGGCAGCCGAACACCGGGGAGCTGTTTTTT CAWLGQPNTGELFF
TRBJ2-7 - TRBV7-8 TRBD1 TGTGCCAGCAGCTTAGGGACAGGGCCCTACGAGCAGTACTTC CASSLGTGPYEQYF
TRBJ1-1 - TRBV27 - TGTGCCAGCAGTTTATGGGGTGGGGATTCCACTGAAGCTTTCTTT CASSLWGGDSTEAFF
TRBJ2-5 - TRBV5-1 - TGCGCCAGCACCCCTGGAGGGGGATACTTCCAAGAGACCCAGTACTTC CASTPGGGYFQETQYF
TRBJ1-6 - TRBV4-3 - TGCGCCAGCAGCCAAGATATAGAATCACCCCTCCACTTT CASSQDIESPLHF
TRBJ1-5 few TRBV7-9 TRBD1 TGTGCCAGCAGCTCGGGACAGGGTACTCAGCCCCAGCATTTT CASSSGQGTQPQHF
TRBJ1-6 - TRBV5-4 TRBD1 TGTGCCAGCAGTTGGGACAGGGGTAATAATTCACCCCTCCACTTT CASSWDRGNNSPLHF
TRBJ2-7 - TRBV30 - TGTGCCTGGAGCCCAAATTCGCGCTACGAGCAGTACTTC CAWSPNSRYEQYF
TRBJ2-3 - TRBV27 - TGTGCCAGCAGTTTAGAGGGGGTATCAGAGTTCGCAGATACGCAGTATTTT CASSLEGVSEFADTQYF
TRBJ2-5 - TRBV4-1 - TGCGCCAGCAGCCAAGATCGAACAGAACAAGAGACCCAGTACTTC CASSQDRTEQETQYF
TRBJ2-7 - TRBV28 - TGTGCCAGCAGTTCCCCCCGGGAGGGGGCATCCTACGAGCAGTACTTC CASSSPREGASYEQYF
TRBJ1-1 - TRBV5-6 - TGTGCCAGCAGCCCCAGTCCGAACACTGAAGCTTTCTTT CASSPSPNTEAFF
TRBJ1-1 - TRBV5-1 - TGCGCCAGCAGCTTACACTCGTTGAGCACTGAAGCTTTCTTT CASSLHSLSTEAFF
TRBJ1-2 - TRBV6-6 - TGTGCCAGCAGTTACGAAATCACAGGGAACTATGGCTACACCTTC CASSYEITGNYGYTF
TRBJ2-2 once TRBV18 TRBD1 TGTGCCAGCTCAGTCAACCTCCGGGACAGGGGGCGCGTCGGGGAGCTGTTTTTT CASSVNLRDRGRVGELFF
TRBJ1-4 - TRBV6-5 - TGTGCCAGCAGCCGACAGTTCACTAATGAAAAACTGTTTTTT CASSRQFTNEKLFF
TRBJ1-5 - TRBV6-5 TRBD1 TGTGCCAGCAGTCCCGGGACAGGGGGCTCGCCCCAGCATTTT CASSPGTGGSPQHF
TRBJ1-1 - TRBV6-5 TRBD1 TGTGCCAGCAGATACGGACAGGGGACTGGAAACACTGAAGCTTTCTTT CASRYGQGTGNTEAFF
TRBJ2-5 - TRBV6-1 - TGTGCCAGCAGTACAGGGATATCAGCGGAGACCCAGTACTTC CASSTGISAETQYF
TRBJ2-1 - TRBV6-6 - TGTGCCAGCAGTTACTCTGCGGGACCTTCCAATGAGCAGTTCTTC CASSYSAGPSNEQFF
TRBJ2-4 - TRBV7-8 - TGTGCCAGCAGCTTAGCGTTCGGGGTAGAGGGAGTTGCCAAAAACATTCAGTACTTC CASSLAFGVEGVAKNIQYF
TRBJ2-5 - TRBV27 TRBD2 TGTGCCAGCAGTTTGTCGGGACTAGCGGGTTTCCAAGAGACCCAGTACTTC CASSLSGLAGFQETQYF
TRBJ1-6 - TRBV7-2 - TGTGCCAGCACCCCGATAGGTAGCTCCTATAATTCACCCCTCCACTTT CASTPIGSSYNSPLHF
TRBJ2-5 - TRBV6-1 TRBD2 TGTGCCAGCAGTGAACCTTCTAAGAGCGGGGGGTTGGACGAAGAGACCCAGTACTTC CASSEPSKSGGLDEETQYF
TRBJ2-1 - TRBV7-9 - TGTGCCAGCAGCCTCATTAGCGGACTGACGGAGCAGTTCTTC CASSLISGLTEQFF